A single sample is the source of the 21 T cell receptor beta chains below, sequenced in a study of blood T cell repertoires in COVID-19. The protocol was immunoSEQ multiplex PCR, while the TCRdb copy is restricted to in-frame clones and leaves out a portion. This table holds fewer than 45,000 clones, about 80% found once. Material for sequencing was peripheral blood. These receptors were taken from a man aged 55 to 70 with active COVID-19.

The CDR3 DNA is TGCGCCAGCAGCTTGTCAGTTAGCGGGAGTGGGGAGCAGTACTTC. Protein product: CASSLSVSGSGEQYF. The V gene is TRBV5-1, the J gene TRBJ2-7; TRBD2 aligns across 9 bases. This CDR3 has 15 amino acids. Germline CDR1 reads SGHRS; CDR2 reads YFSETQ. The junction had 9 bases not matched to a gene; V was cut back by 1 base and J by 7 bases.

There are a few counts of this clone. The rearrangement links TRBV30 to TRBJ1-2, with 8 bases lining up with TRBD1. CDR3 length: 15 residues. V gave up 0 bases and J gave up 4 bases; unmatched junction bases: 7. Germline lookup yields CDR1 GTSNPN and CDR2 SVGIG (reference sequence). The CDR3: CAWSVSGQGPYGYTF. The CDR3 nucleotides are TGTGCCTGGAGTGTCAGTGGACAGGGACCCTATGGCTACACCTTC. The whole variable domain, filled in from reference TRBV30 and TRBJ1-2, reads SQTIHQWPATLVQPVGSPLSLECTVEGTSNPNLYWYRQAAGRGLQLLFYSVGIGQISSEVPQNLSASRPQDRQFILSSKKLLLSDSGFYLCAWSVSGQGPYGYTFGSGTRLTVV.

The chain couples TRBV18 to TRBJ2-3; 12 nucleotides match TRBD2. The germline V gene has CDR1 KGHSH and CDR2 LQKENI. The trim removed 6 bases at V and 3 bases at J, leaving 4 bases unmatched. The length of the CDR3 is 15 residues. The CDR3 loop reads CASSPSGGGTDTQYF. DNA for the CDR3: TGTGCCAGCTCCCCTAGCGGGGGGGGGACAGATACGCAGTATTTT.

This chain links TRBV28 with TRBJ2-5; tentative D call: TRBD2 (6 bases). V lost 5 bases to trimming and J lost 5 bases, with 15 bases between them. The CDR3 has 14 amino acids. Looked up from germline, CDR1 is MDHEN and CDR2 is SYDVKM. The chain's CDR3 is CASSPYGGWETQYF. As DNA, the CDR3 is TGTGCCAGCAGTCCCTATGGGGGGTGGGAGACCCAGTACTTC. The entire variable domain, with the rest obtained from reference TRBV28 and TRBJ2-5, is as follows: DVKVTQSSRYLVKRTGEKVFLECVQDMDHENMFWYRQDPGLGLRLIYFSYDVKMKEKGDIPEGYSVSREKKERFSLILESASTNQTSMYLCASSPYGGWETQYFGPGTRLLVL.

The chain links TRBV5-1 to TRBJ2-5, with 10 bases fitting TRBD1. There are 15 residues in the CDR3. The germline V gene encodes CDR1 SGHRS and CDR2 YFSETQ. J was trimmed by 5 bases and V by 2 bases; bases with no gene match: 6. CDR3 protein: CASSFTGQGSETQYF. For the CDR3, the DNA is TGCGCCAGCAGCTTTACGGGACAGGGGTCCGAGACCCAGTACTTC.

The chain uses TRBV7-2 and TRBJ2-2, with a weak D call TRBD1 (6 bases). The CDR3 is made up of 16 amino acids. V was pared by 5 bases and J by 1 base, with 14 bases between. Germline CDR1 and CDR2: SGHTA and FQGNSA. Written as DNA, the CDR3 is TGTGCCAGCAGCCTGAAACCGGGACAGAACACCGGGGAGCTGTTTTTT. Translating it yields CASSLKPGQNTGELFF.

This clone was recorded only once. The rearrangement links TRBV5-1 to TRBJ2-6; D is unresolved. This CDR3 has 17 amino acids. V gave up 0 bases and J gave up 4 bases, with 14 bases separating them. Germline V gene lookup returns CDR1 SGHRS and CDR2 YFSETQ. The CDR3 nucleotides are TGCGCCAGCAGCTTGGGATGGCAAGAGGCCGGGGCCAACGTCCTGACTTTC. This translates into CASSLGWQEAGANVLTF.

CDR3 region: CASARTSGDQETQYF. The CDR3 bases are TGCGCCAGCGCCAGGACTAGCGGGGACCAAGAGACCCAGTACTTC. The rearrangement joins TRBV4-3 to TRBJ2-5; 12 nucleotides line up with TRBD2. The germline V gene encodes CDR1 LGHNA and CDR2 YSLEER. The CDR3 has 15 residues. V gave up 8 bases and J gave up 0 bases; unmatched junction bases: 4.

The chain employs TRBV27 and TRBJ1-1; D may be TRBD1 (5 bases). V was clipped by 1 base and J by 3 bases, with 18 bases between them. Germline values: CDR1 MNHEY, CDR2 SMNVEV (reference sequence). This CDR3 has 17 amino acids. CDR3 sequence: CASSLWGNSISDTEAFF. The CDR3 nucleotides read TGTGCCAGCAGTTTATGGGGCAACAGCATCTCGGACACTGAAGCTTTCTTT.

The CDR3 spells CASSYSRMGYGYTF. The CDR3 DNA follows: TGTGCCAGCAGTTACTCGAGGATGGGCTATGGCTACACCTTC. The V gene is TRBV6-5, the J gene TRBJ1-2, with D hard to call. The CDR3 loop spans 14 amino acids. V was shortened by 0 bases and J by 4 bases, with 9 bases between the two germline ends. Germline CDR1 MNHEY, CDR2 SVGAGI.

The rearrangement uses TRBV11-2 and TRBJ1-1, with TRBD1 matching over 8 bases. V shed 5 bases, J shed 4 bases, and the junction held 9 bases outside the gene matches. Germline V lookup: CDR1 SGHAT, CDR2 FQNNGV. This CDR3 contains 15 residues. The CDR3 nucleotides are TGTGCCAGCAGCGGAACTCAGGGGGCAGGCACTGAAGCTTTCTTT. It encodes CASSGTQGAGTEAFF.

The chain uses TRBV7-2 and TRBJ2-7; D gene ambiguous. V was trimmed by 1 base and J by 0 bases, leaving 7 bases between them. The V gene's germline CDR1 is SGHTA and CDR2 FQGNSA. The CDR3 loop spans 14 amino acids. The CDR3 spells CASSLGRSSYEQYF. For the CDR3, the DNA is TGTGCCAGCAGCTTAGGGAGAAGCTCCTACGAGCAGTACTTC.

This chain joins TRBV7-8 and TRBJ2-1; D perhaps matches TRBD1 (5 bases). This CDR3 region has 15 residues. In germline, CDR1 is SGHVS, CDR2 FQNEAQ. V was shortened by 6 bases and J by 0 bases, with 12 bases between the two germline ends. The CDR3 sequence: CASRKGIGSYNEQFF. CDR3 nucleotides: TGTGCCAGCAGGAAGGGGATTGGCTCCTACAATGAGCAGTTCTTC.

This chain uses TRBV27 with TRBJ1-1, with D perhaps matching TRBD1 (5 bases). The V end lost 0 bases, the J end lost 6 bases, and 11 bases lay between the germline ends. Germline V gene sequence: CDR1 MNHEY, CDR2 SMNVEV (reference sequence). This CDR3 has 14 amino acids. The CDR3 loop is CASSLSGPGPEAFF. CDR3 nucleotide sequence: TGTGCCAGCAGTTTATCGGGGCCGGGTCCTGAAGCTTTCTTT.

The chain couples TRBV2 to TRBJ1-2; perhaps TRBD1 as D (5 bases). Germline V lookup: CDR1 SNHLY, CDR2 FYNNEI. V lost 7 bases, J lost 4 bases, and 10 bases lay in between. The CDR3 loop spans 12 amino acids. CDR3 region: CASTPGLYGYTF. CDR3 nucleotide sequence: TGTGCCAGCACCCCGGGACTCTATGGCTACACCTTC.

This clone was recorded once. The chain uses TRBV11-3 and TRBJ2-1, with TRBD2 matching over 14 bases. Unmatched junction bases numbered 0, after V lost 0 bases and J lost 8 bases. The germline gives CDR1 SGHNT, CDR2 YENEEA. There are 15 residues in the CDR3. The CDR3 DNA reads as TGTGCCAGCAGCTTAGAGGGACTAGCGGGAGATGAGCAGTTCTTC. This encodes CASSLEGLAGDEQFF.

The genes are TRBV5-1 and TRBJ1-2; 7 bases fit TRBD1. V lost 7 bases and J lost 0; bases outside the gene matches: 9. Germline V lookup: CDR1 SGHRS, CDR2 YFSETQ. CDR3 length: 15 amino acids. CDR3 protein: CASSPGDRANYGYTF. The CDR3 nucleotides are TGCGCCAGCTCCCCGGGGGACAGAGCTAACTATGGCTACACCTTC.

In its sample, this clone was seen once. The V gene is TRBV19, the J gene TRBJ2-1; 13 nucleotides match TRBD2. Germline assignment: CDR1 LNHDA and CDR2 SQIVND (reference sequence). This CDR3 has 18 amino acids. With V trimmed by 0 bases and J by 2 bases, 4 bases remained unmatched. The CDR3, as DNA: TGTGCCAGTAGTATAGATCCTACTAGCGGGAGGGCCTACAATGAGCAGTTCTTC. It encodes CASSIDPTSGRAYNEQFF. The variable domain in full, completed from reference TRBV19 and TRBJ2-1, reads DGGITQSPKYLFRKEGQNVTLSCEQNLNHDAMYWYRQDPGQGLRLIYYSQIVNDFQKGDIAEGYSVSREKKESFPLTVTSAQKNPTAFYLCASSIDPTSGRAYNEQFFGPGTRLTVL.

In this sample, this clone turned up a few times. The rearrangement uses TRBV7-9 and TRBJ1-4; D is unresolved. The CDR3 totals 13 residues. V shed 5 bases and J shed 7 bases, with 11 bases lying between them. Per the germline V gene, CDR1 is SEHNR and CDR2 is FQNEAQ (reference sequence). Here the CDR3 DNA reads TGTGCCAGCAGCGGAGGGAGAAGTGAAAAACTGTTTTTT. Its translation: CASSGGRSEKLFF.

The chain has TRBV7-6 and TRBJ2-5, with D tentatively TRBD2 (7 bases). CDR1 is SGHVS and CDR2 is FNYEAQ in the germline V gene. The CDR3 covers 16 residues. The germline V and J ends were trimmed by 4 bases and 2 bases, with 17 bases remaining between them. The CDR3: CASSSVLGGGQETQYF. In DNA form, the CDR3 reads TGTGCCAGCAGCTCGGTGTTAGGGGGGGGACAAGAGACCCAGTACTTC.

The gene calls are TRBV29-1 and TRBJ1-1, with 7 bases fitting TRBD1. The V gene's germline CDR1 is SQVTM and CDR2 ANQGSEA. The CDR3 is 14 amino acids. V trimming: 7 bases; J trimming: 1 base; junction bases outside the gene matches: 9. CDR3 bases: TGCAGCGCCACCCCAGGGGGGCAGAACACTGAAGCTTTCTTT. It is translated as CSATPGGQNTEAFF.